Below are 4 T cell receptor beta chains sequenced from a single sample in a study of glioma-infiltrating T cells after dendritic cell vaccination. Repertoires were generated with immunoSEQ multiplex PCR, while TCRdb's copy carries only in-frame clones and drops some. The sample shows some 73,000 clones, over 75% of them seen only once. Sequencing used blood, obtained before dendritic cell vaccination. The source of these receptors is a human donor with glioblastoma.

The rearrangement links TRBV6-5 to TRBJ2-7; a weak D match, TRBD2 (5 bases). V was trimmed by 6 bases and J by 5 bases, leaving 14 bases between them. This CDR3 is 13 amino acids long. Per the germline V gene, CDR1 is MNHEY and CDR2 is SVGAGI. CDR3 residues: CASSRSDLDEQYF. In DNA, the CDR3 is TGTGCCAGCAGCCGTAGCGACTTGGACGAGCAGTACTTC.

This rearrangement joins TRBV11-3 to TRBJ1-6, with no clear D. This CDR3 is built from 14 residues. Trimming took off 1 base at V and 5 bases at J, with 6 bases between the two ends. The V gene's germline CDR1 is SGHNT and CDR2 YENEEA. CDR3 protein: CASSLGLDNSPLHF. In DNA, the CDR3 is TGTGCCAGCAGCTTAGGACTTGATAATTCACCCCTCCACTTT.

V gene TRBV19 combines with J gene TRBJ1-2; D gene uncertain. V was cut by 7 bases and J by 4 bases, with 10 bases left in between. The length of the CDR3 is 12 residues. The germline V gene encodes CDR1 LNHDA and CDR2 SQIVND (reference sequence). The CDR3 nucleotides read TGTGCCAGTAAGCACGGTATCTATGGCTACACCTTC. Protein: CASKHGIYGYTF.

The rearrangement links TRBV25-1 to TRBJ1-3; TRBD1 is a possible D gene (6 bases). CDR1 MGHDK and CDR2 SYGVNS come from the germline V gene. The CDR3 has 16 residues. Trimming cost V 2 bases and J 3 bases, with 14 bases left between them. CDR3 coding DNA: TGTGCCAGCAGTGAACCTGGGGGCTCCAGTGGAAACACCATATATTTT. As protein: CASSEPGGSSGNTIYF.